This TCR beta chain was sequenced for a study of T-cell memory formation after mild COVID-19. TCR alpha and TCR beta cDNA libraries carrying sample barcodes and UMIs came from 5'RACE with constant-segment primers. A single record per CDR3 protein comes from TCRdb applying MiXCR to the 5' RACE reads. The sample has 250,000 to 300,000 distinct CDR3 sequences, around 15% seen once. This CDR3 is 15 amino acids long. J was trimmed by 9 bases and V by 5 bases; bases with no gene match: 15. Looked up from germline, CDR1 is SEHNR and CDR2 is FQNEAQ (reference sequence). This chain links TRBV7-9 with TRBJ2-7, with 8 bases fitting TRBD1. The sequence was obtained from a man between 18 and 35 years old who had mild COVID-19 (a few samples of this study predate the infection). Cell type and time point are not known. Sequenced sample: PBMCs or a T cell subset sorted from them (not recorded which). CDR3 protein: CASSQPSQGAGVQYF. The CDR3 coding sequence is TGTGCCAGCAGCCAGCCGTCTCAGGGGGCCGGGGTGCAGTACTTC.